A single sample is the source of the 29 T cell receptor beta chains below, sequenced in a study of shared clonotypes between healthy human individuals. TCRdb's copy holds only in-frame clones and misses some; the assay was immunoSEQ multiplex PCR. The table includes approximately 650,000 clones, about 95% detected once. The naive CD8 population came from CD45RO-negative cells selected for CCR7, without terminally differentiated effector memory CD45RA+ cells. The sample was naive CD8+ T cells sorted from blood. The source of these receptors is a woman in her 30s in good health.

V usage is TRBV27 and J usage is TRBJ1-4; a possible D gene is TRBD1 (5 bases). CDR1 and CDR2 (germline): MNHEY, SMNVEV (reference sequence). The CDR3 totals 15 residues. With 3 bases removed from V and 5 bases from J, the gap between germline ends came to 13 bases. Here the CDR3 reads CASSLRGRINEKLFF. The DNA of the CDR3 is TGTGCCAGCAGTTTGCGGGGACGGATAAATGAAAAACTGTTTTTT.

The chain has TRBV5-1 and TRBJ1-2; 7 bases line up with TRBD1. The CDR3 contains 12 residues. V dropped 3 bases and J dropped 4; count of bases not matched to a gene: 0. The germline V gene encodes CDR1 SGHRS and CDR2 YFSETQ. CDR3 amino acids: CASSSGGYGYTF. CDR3 DNA sequence: TGCGCCAGCAGCTCAGGGGGCTATGGCTACACCTTC.

The CDR3 protein is CASMGVLPGKGNTIYF. In nucleotides, the CDR3 is TGTGCCAGTATGGGGGTTCTGCCAGGCAAGGGAAACACCATATATTTT. This chain joins TRBV19 and TRBJ1-3, with D tentatively TRBD1 (5 bases). The CDR3 spans 16 residues. The V end was cut by 7 bases, the J end by 4 bases, with 20 bases between. Germline V gives CDR1 LNHDA, CDR2 SQIVND (reference sequence).

The chain employs TRBV7-3 and TRBJ2-1; D unresolved. Trimming took 6 bases from V and 5 from J, leaving 11 bases between them. The CDR3 loop spans 13 amino acids. Germline V gene sequence: CDR1 SGHTA, CDR2 FQGTGA. The CDR3 DNA reads as TGTGCCAGCAGTATCCAATGGAACAATGAGCAGTTCTTC. Its protein product is CASSIQWNNEQFF.

The CDR3 region is CAISPRPGNEKLFF. The CDR3 nucleotides read TGTGCCATCAGCCCGCGGCCCGGCAATGAAAAACTGTTTTTT. This chain joins TRBV10-3 and TRBJ1-4; no definite D call. CDR1 is ENHRY, CDR2 SYGVKD, per germline. With 6 bases removed from V and 5 bases from J, the gap between germline ends came to 13 bases. The CDR3 contains 14 residues.

The V call is TRBV9, the J call TRBJ2-3, with TRBD2 matching over 9 bases. This CDR3 has 15 residues. Germline trimming cut 2 bases from V and 6 bases from J; bases unmatched to any gene: 7. Germline CDR1 SGDLS, CDR2 YYNGEE. The CDR3 DNA reads as TGTGCCAGCAGCGTTAGCGGGAGCGGTGTCGATACGCAGTATTTT. It yields the protein CASSVSGSGVDTQYF.

The V and J genes are TRBV7-2 and TRBJ2-1; D might be TRBD2 (6 bases). Germline V gene data show CDR1 as SGHTA and CDR2 as FQGNSA. The germline V and J ends were trimmed by 5 bases and 7 bases, with 15 bases remaining between them. The CDR3 covers 14 residues. The CDR3 sequence is CASSARRRGNEQFF. CDR3 DNA: TGTGCCAGCAGCGCCCGGCGTCGGGGGAATGAGCAGTTCTTC. The whole variable domain, remainder taken from reference TRBV7-2 and TRBJ2-1, is GAGVSQSPSNKVTEKGKDVELRCDPISGHTALYWYRQSLGQGLEFLIYFQGNSAPDKSGLPSDRFSAERTGGSVSTLTIQRTQQEDSAVYLCASSARRRGNEQFFGPGTRLTVL.

The chain couples TRBV6-1 to TRBJ2-1, with D unresolved. Trimming shortened V by 4 bases and J by 2 bases, and 12 bases separated the two germline ends. CDR1 MNHNS and CDR2 SASEGT come from the germline V gene. The CDR3 totals 15 residues. In DNA form, the CDR3 reads TGTGCCAGCAGTGTTAGGGCCCCCCCCTACAATGAGCAGTTCTTC. Amino acid sequence: CASSVRAPPYNEQFF.

The rearrangement joins TRBV10-3 to TRBJ2-7; D may match TRBD1 or TRBD2 (5 bases each). V was trimmed by 2 bases and J by 4 bases, leaving 9 bases between them. Germline assignment: CDR1 ENHRY and CDR2 SYGVKD. There are 13 residues in the CDR3. The CDR3 loop is CAISERDPYEQYF. The CDR3 DNA is TGTGCCATCAGTGAGAGGGACCCGTACGAGCAGTACTTC.

Here the CDR3 reads CASSKEDRPAGYTF. Written as DNA, the CDR3 is TGTGCCAGCAGCAAAGAGGACAGACCTGCTGGCTACACCTTC. This rearrangement joins TRBV21-1 to TRBJ1-2; whether TRBD1, the table's D call, matches the DNA was not checked. TRBV21-1 constitutes a pseudogene. CDR3 length: 14 amino acids.

V is TRBV2 and J is TRBJ1-4, with TRBD1 as a possible D gene (5 bases). CDR1 and CDR2 from the germline V gene are SNHLY and FYNNEI. The CDR3 has 13 amino acids. Trimming left V 7 bases short and J 6 bases short, with 12 bases between. CDR3 region: CASIAGTDEKLFF. Written as DNA, the CDR3 is TGTGCCAGCATTGCGGGGACGGATGAAAAACTGTTTTTT. The whole variable domain, remainder taken from reference TRBV2 and TRBJ1-4, is EPEVTQTPSHQVTQMGQEVILRCVPISNHLYFYWYRQILGQKVEFLVSFYNNEISEKSEIFDDQFSVERPDGSNFTLKIRSTKLEDSAMYFCASIAGTDEKLFFGSGTQLSVL.

The chain recombines TRBV5-6 with TRBJ2-2; no clear D gene. This CDR3 comprises 14 residues. V was pared by 2 bases and J by 4 bases, with 9 bases between. Looked up from germline, CDR1 is SGHDT and CDR2 is YYEEEE. CDR3 DNA: TGTGCCAGCAGCTTTGGTACGGGCACCGGGGAGCTGTTTTTT. Its protein product is CASSFGTGTGELFF.

V usage is TRBV2 and J usage is TRBJ2-7; 9 positions agree with TRBD1. The J segment lost 4 bases and the V segment lost 1 base, leaving 11 bases of the junction unmatched. The germline V gene encodes CDR1 SNHLY and CDR2 FYNNEI. The CDR3 extends over 17 amino acids. The CDR3 loop is CASSEVKGQGIKYEQYF. The CDR3 nucleotides are TGTGCCAGCAGTGAAGTGAAAGGACAGGGGATAAAGTACGAGCAGTACTTC.

This clone was recorded once. This CDR3 is CASSFTGAPTGELFF. The CDR3 coding sequence is TGTGCCAGCAGCTTCACAGGGGCCCCCACCGGGGAGCTGTTTTTT. The rearrangement uses TRBV11-2 and TRBJ2-2; 7 bases map to TRBD1. Trimming removed 3 bases from V and 4 bases from J; junction bases left unmatched: 5. The germline V gene encodes CDR1 SGHAT and CDR2 FQNNGV. The CDR3 sequence is 15 residues long.

The chain is built from TRBV6-5 and TRBJ1-5; D unresolved. V was pared by 3 bases and J by 0 bases, with 6 bases between. CDR3 length: 14 amino acids. The germline V gene has CDR1 MNHEY and CDR2 SVGAGI. The CDR3 is CASSYESSNQPQHF. Written as DNA, the CDR3 is TGTGCCAGCAGTTATGAGAGTAGCAATCAGCCCCAGCATTTT.

The V gene is TRBV7-2, the J gene TRBJ1-1; 7 bases map to TRBD1. Germline V CDR1 and CDR2: SGHTA, FQGNSA. The CDR3 totals 13 residues. V trimming: 0 bases; J trimming: 11 bases; junction bases outside the gene matches: 6. The CDR3 loop is CASSLAGGAEAFF. The CDR3 coding sequence is TGTGCCAGCAGCTTAGCAGGGGGCGCGGAGGCTTTCTTT.

V gene TRBV7-8 combines with J gene TRBJ1-1; tentatively, D is TRBD1 (6 bases). The CDR3 contains 15 residues. Between the trimmed V and J ends, which lost 4 bases and 3 bases, there was a span of 15 bases. CDR1 and CDR2 from the germline V gene are SGHVS and FQNEAQ. CDR3 DNA sequence: TGTGCCAGCAGCTCGCGAAACAGGGTGGACACTGAAGCTTTCTTT. This gives the protein CASSSRNRVDTEAFF.

V usage is TRBV7-9 and J usage is TRBJ2-1; 9 nucleotides line up with TRBD2. After removal of 3 bases from V and 5 bases from J, the junction contained 2 bases not matched to a gene. This CDR3 is 14 amino acids long. Germline V CDR1 and CDR2: SEHNR, FQNEAQ (reference sequence). The CDR3 here is CASSLTSGNNEQFF. The CDR3 nucleotides are TGTGCCAGCAGCTTGACTAGCGGCAACAATGAGCAGTTCTTC. The full variable domain, with the rest looked up from reference TRBV7-9 and TRBJ2-1, is DTGVSQNPRHKITKRGQNVTFRCDPISEHNRLYWYRQTLGQGPEFLTYFQNEAQLEKSRLLSDRFSAERPKGSFSTLEIQRTEQGDSAMYLCASSLTSGNNEQFFGPGTRLTVL.

This clone showed up just once. The genes are TRBV19 and TRBJ2-7; 7 bases are shared with TRBD1. The CDR3 is 15 residues long. CDR1 and CDR2 from the germline V gene are LNHDA and SQIVND (reference sequence). Losses at the gene ends were 4 bases for V and 1 base for J; bases not matched to a gene: 7. The CDR3 sequence: CASSNPGQQSYEQYF. CDR3 DNA sequence: TGTGCCAGTAGTAACCCGGGACAGCAATCCTACGAGCAGTACTTC.

The chain recombines TRBV29-1 with TRBJ1-1, with D possibly matching TRBD1 (5 bases). The CDR3 runs 13 residues. The V end lost 7 bases, the J end lost 4 bases, and 16 bases lay between the germline ends. The V gene's germline CDR1 is SQVTM and CDR2 ANQGSEA. CDR3 DNA sequence: TGCAGCGCCGAGCGGGGGATGGGCACTGAAGCTTTCTTT. It codes for CSAERGMGTEAFF.

The chain couples TRBV15 to TRBJ2-7; D not resolved. V was shortened by 4 bases and J by 0 bases, with 7 bases between the two germline ends. The CDR3 loop spans 13 amino acids. The germline CDR1 and CDR2 sequences are LNHNV and YYDKDF (reference sequence). The CDR3 loop reads CATSTGYSYEQYF. In DNA form, the CDR3 reads TGTGCCACCAGCACGGGTTACTCCTACGAGCAGTACTTC.

V and J are TRBV7-2 and TRBJ2-7; unclear D gene. Trimming stripped 5 bases from V and 4 bases from J, with 9 bases between. The V gene's germline CDR1 is SGHTA and CDR2 FQGNSA. The CDR3 runs 12 residues. CDR3 in DNA: TGTGCCAGCAGCGCGCCCCATTACGAGCAGTACTTC. Translation gives CASSAPHYEQYF.

This sequence joins TRBV25-1 and TRBJ2-7, with 7 bases identical to TRBD1. Germline V gene lookup returns CDR1 MGHDK and CDR2 SYGVNS. The CDR3 sequence is 13 residues long. V gave up 4 bases and J gave up 0 bases; unmatched junction bases: 0. Here the CDR3 reads CASSGDSSYEQYF. The CDR3 region has the DNA TGTGCCAGCAGTGGGGACAGCTCCTACGAGCAGTACTTC.

The chain is built from TRBV7-8 and TRBJ2-7; TRBD1 might be the D (6 bases). The germline V gene has CDR1 SGHVS and CDR2 FQNEAQ. The CDR3 is 15 residues long. The ends were cut back, 2 bases at V and 0 bases at J, with 11 bases in the middle. The CDR3 is CASSLSLDSSYEQYF. As DNA, the CDR3 is TGTGCCAGCAGCTTATCCCTGGACAGCTCCTACGAGCAGTACTTC.

The V call is TRBV6-5, the J call TRBJ2-7; maybe TRBD1 (6 bases). Germline V gene sequence: CDR1 MNHEY, CDR2 SVGAGI. The V gene lost 6 bases and the J gene lost 6 bases, with 15 bases spanning the gap. The length of the CDR3 is 13 residues. The CDR3, as DNA: TGTGCCAGCAGGAGAACAGGGCTAGGCGAGCAGTACTTC. Translating it yields CASRRTGLGEQYF.

V is TRBV27 and J is TRBJ2-1; D is perhaps TRBD1 or TRBD2 (5 bases each). The CDR3 loop spans 14 amino acids. The V end lost 1 base, the J end lost 5 bases, and 9 bases lay between the germline ends. Germline CDR1 MNHEY, CDR2 SMNVEV (reference sequence). CDR3 bases: TGTGCCAGCAGTTTATTGTGGGGGAACAATGAGCAGTTCTTC. Translation: CASSLLWGNNEQFF.

This chain uses TRBV11-3 with TRBJ2-7; no reliable D call. Trimming took off 0 bases at V and 3 bases at J, with 6 bases between the two ends. CDR1 SGHNT and CDR2 YENEEA come from the germline V gene. This CDR3 is 13 amino acids long. The CDR3 is CASSLDPGYEQYF. The CDR3 DNA reads TGTGCCAGCAGCTTAGATCCGGGCTACGAGCAGTACTTC.

V usage is TRBV10-3 and J usage is TRBJ2-1; a weak D match, TRBD2 (6 bases). Trimming shortened V by 10 bases and J by 6 bases, and 16 bases separated the two germline ends. Germline assignment: CDR1 ENHRY and CDR2 SYGVKD. The CDR3 sequence is 13 residues long. The CDR3 region is CATRDSPSNEQFF. CDR3 DNA: TGTGCCACTAGGGACTCGCCCTCCAATGAGCAGTTCTTC.

This clone was observed a single time. This sequence joins TRBV9 and TRBJ2-7; D may match TRBD1 or TRBD2 (5 bases each). The germline CDR1 and CDR2 sequences are SGDLS and YYNGEE. V dropped 4 bases and J dropped 2 bases, with 16 bases sitting between them. CDR3 length: 15 residues. CDR3 loop: CASSPGDAATYEQYF. The CDR3 DNA is TGTGCCAGCAGCCCCGGGGACGCGGCGACCTACGAGCAGTACTTC.